This passage covers 24 T cell receptor beta chains from one sample sequenced in a study of shared clonotypes between healthy human individuals. TCRdb keeps only in-frame clones here, not all; method: immunoSEQ multiplex PCR. This table has about 960,000 clones, more than 75% appearing once. Material: memory CD4+ T cells sorted from blood. As for subset: CD45RA-negative fraction. These receptors all stem from a man between 18 and 29 years old in good health.

The chain has TRBV1 and TRBJ1-1; the table's D call of TRBD1 was not tested on the DNA. TRBV1 is a pseudogene locus. The CDR3 extends over 16 amino acids. CDR3 nucleotides: TGCACCAGCAGCCTAGGGGGCCCCTCTCTGAACACTGAAGCTTTCTTT. It translates to CTSSLGGPSLNTEAFF.

This chain joins TRBV25-1 and TRBJ2-7; possibly TRBD1 for D (6 bases). The length of the CDR3 is 12 residues. Germline CDR1 MGHDK, CDR2 SYGVNS. Trimming took off 7 bases at V and 1 base at J, with 8 bases between the two ends. The CDR3: CASKGQSYEQYF. The CDR3 DNA reads as TGTGCCAGCAAAGGACAGTCCTACGAGCAGTACTTC.

On this clone itself: The junction shows a germline mismatch at one end, possibly a read error. Different DNA sequences within this sample yield the same CDR3. This sequence joins TRBV7-9 and TRBJ1-1; D uncertain. The CDR3 loop spans 13 amino acids. CDR1 is SEHNR and CDR2 is FQNEAQ in the germline V gene (reference sequence). The CDR3 sequence: CASSFQGGTEAFF. In DNA form, the CDR3 reads TGTGCCAGCAGCTTCCAAGGAGGAACTGAGGCTTTCTTT.

The V call is TRBV4-2, the J call TRBJ1-2; a possible D gene is TRBD1 (5 bases). This CDR3 spans 16 amino acids. The germline V gene encodes CDR1 LGHNA and CDR2 YNFKEQ. The V gene lost 6 bases and the J gene lost 4 bases, with 21 bases spanning the gap. The CDR3 region is CASSRGTDASTYGYTF. CDR3 DNA sequence: TGTGCCAGCAGTCGAGGGACGGATGCCTCTACCTATGGCTACACCTTC.

This clone was found once. The rearrangement joins TRBV5-4 to TRBJ1-1; a possible D gene is TRBD1 (6 bases). This CDR3 is built from 12 residues. V was shortened by 7 bases and J by 2 bases, with 9 bases between the two germline ends. CDR1 and CDR2 (germline): SGHNT, YYREEE (reference sequence). The CDR3 spells CASRTANTEAFF. CDR3 DNA sequence: TGTGCCAGCCGGACAGCCAACACTGAAGCTTTCTTT. Looking up the rest from reference TRBV5-4 and TRBJ1-1 gives the full variable domain: ETGVTQSPTHLIKTRGQQVTLRCSSQSGHNTVSWYQQALGQGPQFIFQYYREEENGRGNFPPRFSGLQFPNYSSELNVNALELDDSALYLCASRTANTEAFFGQGTRLTVV.

This chain connects TRBV10-3 to TRBJ1-4, with D uncertain. V was cut by 4 bases and J by 5 bases, with 14 bases left in between. This CDR3 is 15 amino acids long. Germline-derived CDR1 and CDR2 are ENHRY and SYGVKD. The CDR3 protein is CAISATGNQNEKLFF. CDR3 sequence (DNA): TGTGCCATCAGTGCGACCGGGAACCAAAATGAAAAACTGTTTTTT.

The chain uses TRBV5-1 and TRBJ1-3; no reliable D call. Trimming shortened V by 2 bases and J by 8 bases, and 11 bases separated the two germline ends. Germline V gene sequence: CDR1 SGHRS, CDR2 YFSETQ. There are 13 residues in the CDR3. The CDR3 DNA reads TGCGCCAGCAGCTTTGGAGGCACGGACACCATATATTTT. This gives the protein CASSFGGTDTIYF.

V usage is TRBV27 and J usage is TRBJ2-2; the D gene is possibly TRBD1 (5 bases). With 2 bases removed from V and 1 base from J, the gap between germline ends came to 8 bases. The CDR3 extends over 15 amino acids. The germline V gene encodes CDR1 MNHEY and CDR2 SMNVEV (reference sequence). CDR3 region: CASSLSRVNTGELFF. DNA of the CDR3: TGTGCCAGCAGTTTAAGCAGGGTGAACACCGGGGAGCTGTTTTTT.

Points on this clone: The identical CDR3 is also encoded by other nucleotide sequences in the sample. The rearrangement links TRBV9 to TRBJ2-7; a possible D gene is TRBD2 (5 bases). Germline V gene data show CDR1 as SGDLS and CDR2 as YYNGEE. V dropped 0 bases and J dropped 0 bases, with 10 bases sitting between them. The CDR3 runs to 15 residues. CDR3 nucleotide sequence: TGTGCCAGCAGCGTAGCTCCGGGGAGCTCCTACGAGCAGTACTTC. Protein: CASSVAPGSSYEQYF.

This clone came up once. The gene calls are TRBV19 and TRBJ1-1, with a possible D match to TRBD1 (5 bases). The CDR3 is 13 residues long. The germline V and J ends were trimmed by 7 bases and 1 base, with 10 bases remaining between them. Germline V lookup: CDR1 LNHDA, CDR2 SQIVND (reference sequence). CDR3 coding DNA: TGTGCCAGTAAAGGGGCGGAGAACACTGAAGCTTTCTTT. This codes for CASKGAENTEAFF.

The chain has TRBV30 and TRBJ1-4; D call uncertain. CDR1 is GTSNPN and CDR2 is SVGIG in the germline V gene (reference sequence). The V end was cut by 2 bases, the J end by 5 bases, with 3 bases between. The CDR3 has 11 amino acids. CDR3 DNA: TGTGCCTGGAGTCACAATGAAAAACTGTTTTTT. This codes for CAWSHNEKLFF.

The chain combines TRBV14 with TRBJ2-4; D is uncertain. CDR3 size: 13 residues. The V gene lost 0 bases and the J gene lost 9 bases, with 9 bases spanning the gap. Germline values: CDR1 SGHDN, CDR2 FVKESK. CDR3 bases: TGTGCCAGCAGCCAAGAACGGTTGGGCATTCAGTACTTC. This encodes CASSQERLGIQYF.

The chain carries TRBV9 and TRBJ2-7; D remains ambiguous. The germline gives CDR1 SGDLS, CDR2 YYNGEE. The CDR3 runs to 14 residues. Trimming took off 0 bases at V and 3 bases at J, with 10 bases between the two ends. The CDR3 sequence: CASSVGPMNYEQYF. As DNA, the CDR3 is TGTGCCAGCAGCGTAGGGCCCATGAACTACGAGCAGTACTTC.

This rearrangement joins TRBV6-1 to TRBJ1-1; possibly TRBD1 for D (6 bases). The germline CDR1 and CDR2 sequences are MNHNS and SASEGT. There are 14 residues in the CDR3. Between the trimmed V and J ends, which lost 5 bases and 2 bases, there was a span of 12 bases. CDR3 sequence reads: CASSTGSRNTEAFF. The CDR3 DNA reads TGTGCCAGCAGTACAGGGTCCAGAAACACTGAAGCTTTCTTT.

This clone was seen only a few times. The CDR3 protein is CASCPLGTGELFF. DNA of the CDR3: TGTGCCAGTTGTCCGTTGGGGACCGGGGAGCTGTTTTTT. V is TRBV19 and J is TRBJ2-2; no firm D call. This CDR3 is built from 13 residues. Germline values: CDR1 LNHDA, CDR2 SQIVND (reference sequence). V was trimmed by 8 bases and J by 5 bases, leaving 12 bases between them.

Worth noting for this clone: Other DNA variants within this sample encode the same CDR3. The chain carries TRBV19 and TRBJ1-5; no definite D call. V gave up 6 bases and J gave up 2 bases, with 8 bases separating them. CDR3 length: 13 amino acids. The germline V gene encodes CDR1 LNHDA and CDR2 SQIVND (reference sequence). CDR3 DNA sequence: TGTGCCAGTAGAGGGCAGGGCAATCAGCCCCAGCATTTT. Protein product: CASRGQGNQPQHF.

The chain employs TRBV7-6 and TRBJ1-1; D gene uncertain. Germline-derived CDR1 and CDR2 are SGHVS and FNYEAQ. The V gene lost 5 bases and the J gene lost 2 bases, with 12 bases spanning the gap. The length of the CDR3 is 14 residues. The CDR3 spells CASSPKELNTEAFF. The CDR3 region has the DNA TGTGCCAGCAGCCCTAAGGAGCTTAACACTGAAGCTTTCTTT.

This clone was counted only a few times. V and J are TRBV30 and TRBJ1-1; 10 nucleotides match TRBD1. Germline-derived CDR1 and CDR2 are GTSNPN and SVGIG (reference sequence). The CDR3 loop spans 12 amino acids. V lost 5 bases and J lost 8; bases outside the gene matches: 5. The chain's CDR3 is CAWDRGRTEAFF. In DNA form, the CDR3 reads TGTGCCTGGGACAGGGGGCGAACGGAAGCTTTCTTT.

The V gene is TRBV7-2, the J gene TRBJ2-2; 7 positions agree with TRBD1. V lost 2 bases to trimming and J lost 4 bases; unmatched junction nucleotides: 7. The CDR3 loop spans 16 amino acids. Germline-derived CDR1 and CDR2 are SGHTA and FQGNSA. Written as DNA, the CDR3 is TGTGCCAGCAGCTTAAGACAGGGCCCTTCCACCGGGGAGCTGTTTTTT. Its protein is CASSLRQGPSTGELFF.

The rearrangement links TRBV11-2 to TRBJ2-5; TRBD2 agrees at 7 bases. The germline CDR1 and CDR2 sequences are SGHAT and FQNNGV. The J segment lost 4 bases and the V segment lost 1 base, leaving 3 bases of the junction unmatched. There are 14 residues in the CDR3. In DNA form, the CDR3 reads TGTGCCAGCAGCTTAGGGACTAGTCGAGAGACCCAGTACTTC. It specifies CASSLGTSRETQYF.

The chain joins TRBV5-1 to TRBJ2-7; weak D call: TRBD1 (6 bases). Germline CDR1 SGHRS, CDR2 YFSETQ. V was pared by 4 bases and J by 3 bases, with 11 bases between. The CDR3 is 13 amino acids. CDR3 in DNA: TGCGCCAGCAGCGCTAACAGGGTCTACGAGCAGTACTTC. This gives the protein CASSANRVYEQYF.

The V gene is TRBV5-1, the J gene TRBJ2-4; D might be TRBD2 (5 bases). V lost 1 base and J 9 bases, leaving 23 bases between the germline ends. CDR1 and CDR2 from the germline V gene are SGHRS and YFSETQ. CDR3 length: 17 amino acids. CDR3 amino acids: CASSLNGDAGGVSIQYF. CDR3 in DNA: TGCGCCAGCAGCTTGAATGGCGATGCAGGAGGAGTAAGCATTCAGTACTTC.

This rearrangement joins TRBV5-1 to TRBJ2-2; the D gene is possibly TRBD1 (6 bases). Trimming removed 1 base at V and 3 bases at J, with 13 bases between. This CDR3 spans 16 amino acids. Germline assignment: CDR1 SGHRS and CDR2 YFSETQ. The CDR3 protein is CASSLNNRADTGELFF. DNA for the CDR3: TGCGCCAGCAGCTTGAACAACAGGGCGGACACCGGGGAGCTGTTTTTT.

This clone appeared a few times. This chain connects TRBV11-3 to TRBJ1-1; no firm D call. Per germline, CDR1 SGHNT and CDR2 YENEEA. The CDR3 is made up of 13 amino acids. V was clipped by 3 bases and J by 0 bases, with 5 bases between them. The CDR3 protein is CASSLMMNTEAFF. The CDR3 bases are TGTGCCAGCAGCTTGATGATGAACACTGAAGCTTTCTTT.